A selection of T cell receptor beta chains follows, all from one sample in a study of blood T cell repertoires in COVID-19. Here immunoSEQ multiplex PCR was the method, and the copy in TCRdb shows in-frame clones only, minus some. The sample comprises about 170,000 clones, about 91% of which are singletons, and approximately 0.77% rests with the top ten. Sequencing was performed on PBMCs or T cells enriched from blood (not recorded which). These TCRs come from a woman between 18 and 29 years old who had recovered from COVID-19. CDR3s include the opening cysteine and the closing phenylalanine or tryptophan. The D gene is left open where the match is weak. Clone size is shown for a subset of rows, as once, few, many or a class of expanded clone.

TRBV12-5	TRBJ2-1	-	TRBD2	TGTGCTAGTGGTTTGGATAGCGGGAGGGCTTGGAACAATGAGCAGTTCTTC	CASGLDSGRAWNNEQFF
TRBV7-8	TRBJ2-3	-	-	TGTGCCAGCAGGGGTAGCGGAGGCACAGATACGCAGTATTTT	CASRGSGGTDTQYF
TRBV7-8	TRBJ2-3	once	TRBD2	TGTGCCAGCAGCTTAGCGACGGGAGGGGTTAGCACAGATACGCAGTATTTT	CASSLATGGVSTDTQYF
TRBV18	TRBJ2-7	-	TRBD2	TGTGCCAGCTCACCAAATAGCGGGTGGAGCTCCTACGAGCAGTACTTC	CASSPNSGWSSYEQYF
TRBV29-1	TRBJ2-3	-	TRBD1	TGCAGCGTTCGACAGGGAGGCACAGATACGCAGTATTTT	CSVRQGGTDTQYF
TRBV7-2	TRBJ1-1	-	-	TGTGCCAGCAGCTTAGTCACAGGGAGAAGAACTGAAGCTTTCTTT	CASSLVTGRRTEAFF
TRBV28	TRBJ1-1	-	TRBD1	TGTGCCAGCAGCCCGAAGGGACAGGGTCTCAGGCAGGACACTGAAGCTTTCTTT	CASSPKGQGLRQDTEAFF
TRBV12-3/TRBV12-4	TRBJ1-1	-	-	TGTGCCAGCAGTTTGGGCTTATGGACTGAAGCTTTCTTT	CASSLGLWTEAFF
TRBV30	TRBJ1-6	-	TRBD1	TGTGCCTGGGCAGGGGGAAGCAGTAATTCACCCCTCCACTTT	CAWAGGSSNSPLHF
TRBV5-5	TRBJ2-7	-	-	TGTGCCAGCAGCTTGGGGGGGCGCGAGCAGTACTTC	CASSLGGREQYF
TRBV19	TRBJ2-7	-	-	TGTGCCAGTAGTATAGCGACTAACCCTCGGAACTACGAGCAGTACTTC	CASSIATNPRNYEQYF
TRBV5-4	TRBJ2-7	-	TRBD2	TGTGCCAGCAGCTCTGGACTAGGGCCCGACGAGCAGTACTTC	CASSSGLGPDEQYF
TRBV28	TRBJ2-6	-	TRBD2	TGTGCCAGCAGTTCCGCGGGGGCTGGGGCCAACGTCCTGACTTTC	CASSSAGAGANVLTF
TRBV20-1	TRBJ2-3	-	-	TGCAGTGCAAGTCGACAGGAGAGCACAGATACGCAGTATTTT	CSASRQESTDTQYF
TRBV5-1	TRBJ1-4	-	-	TGCGCCACCCGGCGAGGACTTGCCAATGAAAAACTGTTTTTT	CATRRGLANEKLFF
TRBV12-5	TRBJ2-7	-	-	TGTGCTAGTGGTTTGGTACGGGGGGAGCAGTACTTC	CASGLVRGEQYF
TRBV4-1	TRBJ2-1	-	-	TGCGCCAGCAGCCAAGATAATAGTGCAAATGAGCAGTTCTTC	CASSQDNSANEQFF
TRBV18	TRBJ1-1	-	TRBD1	TGTGCCAGCTCACCACTGGGACAGGGCTTATACACTGAAGCTTTCTTT	CASSPLGQGLYTEAFF